A selection of T cell receptor beta chains follows, all from one sample in a study of monozygotic twins with inflammatory bowel disease. TCRdb re-called the 5' RACE reads and gives one entry per CDR3 protein, without DNA. The sample totals fewer than 110,000 distinct CDR3 sequences; its top ten clones hold approximately 1.8%. The sequenced material came from blood. The receptors shown here come from a human donor with ulcerative colitis or Crohn's disease, or a healthy co-twin of an affected twin (not recorded which). Both conserved end residues are part of each CDR3. The order of the fields is J gene, V gene, CDR3 protein.

j_call: TRBJ2-3
v_call: TRBV6-2/TRBV6-3
cdr3_aa: CASLFSGGLGDTQYF

j_call: TRBJ1-1
v_call: TRBV12-3/TRBV12-4
cdr3_aa: CASSFGQATEAFF

j_call: TRBJ2-7
v_call: TRBV11-3
cdr3_aa: CSSSSNSYEQYF

j_call: TRBJ2-2
v_call: TRBV24-1
cdr3_aa: CATSDRVTGELFF

j_call: TRBJ2-2
v_call: TRBV12-3/TRBV12-4
cdr3_aa: CASSLSPGLIGELFF

j_call: TRBJ2-3
v_call: TRBV4-3
cdr3_aa: CASSHMIQGSGRTDTQYF

j_call: TRBJ1-4
v_call: TRBV4-3
cdr3_aa: CASSQDEGTGSNEKLFF

j_call: TRBJ2-7
v_call: TRBV20-1
cdr3_aa: CSARVIDRGAPYEQYF

j_call: TRBJ2-7
v_call: TRBV20-1
cdr3_aa: CSARDGGLAGKAYEQYF

j_call: TRBJ2-1
v_call: TRBV28
cdr3_aa: CASRTSGGPGEQFF

j_call: TRBJ2-4
v_call: TRBV4-3
cdr3_aa: CASSQDRKGRDIQYF

j_call: TRBJ1-5
v_call: TRBV7-3
cdr3_aa: CASSLNLGGNYQPQHF

j_call: TRBJ1-2
v_call: TRBV5-1
cdr3_aa: CASSSPGQGSYTF

j_call: TRBJ1-5
v_call: TRBV6-1
cdr3_aa: CASSDGGQGGNQPQHF

j_call: TRBJ2-1
v_call: TRBV2
cdr3_aa: CASSVVTSGSGEQFF

j_call: TRBJ2-1
v_call: TRBV4-3
cdr3_aa: CASSQGFHNGQFF

j_call: TRBJ2-1
v_call: TRBV7-2
cdr3_aa: CASSLGQGAYNEQFF

j_call: TRBJ1-5
v_call: TRBV4-3
cdr3_aa: CASSQGYNKGQPQHF

j_call: TRBJ2-7
v_call: TRBV28
cdr3_aa: CASSSTGTSTNYEQYF

j_call: TRBJ1-1
v_call: TRBV12-3/TRBV12-4
cdr3_aa: CASTYRNTEAFF

j_call: TRBJ2-5
v_call: TRBV5-1
cdr3_aa: CASKGFRGRSETQYF

j_call: TRBJ2-1
v_call: TRBV7-7
cdr3_aa: CASGNYPDEQFF

j_call: TRBJ2-1
v_call: TRBV4-2
cdr3_aa: CASSHPASYNEQFF

j_call: TRBJ2-7
v_call: TRBV6-5
cdr3_aa: CASSYERLRTYEQYF

j_call: TRBJ2-7
v_call: TRBV11-2
cdr3_aa: CASSLRDLPTLEQYF

j_call: TRBJ2-5
v_call: TRBV5-1
cdr3_aa: CASSPPRMETQYF

j_call: TRBJ2-7
v_call: TRBV20-1
cdr3_aa: CSARTRQGAGF

j_call: TRBJ2-5
v_call: TRBV7-2
cdr3_aa: CASSLAIRETQYF

j_call: TRBJ1-5
v_call: TRBV12-3/TRBV12-4
cdr3_aa: CASSSGRPQHF

j_call: TRBJ2-6
v_call: TRBV6-2/TRBV6-3
cdr3_aa: CASLRDSGANVLTF

j_call: TRBJ2-7
v_call: TRBV29-1
cdr3_aa: CSVEAQGGYEQYF

j_call: TRBJ1-5
v_call: TRBV20-1
cdr3_aa: CSASKTNNQPQHF

j_call: TRBJ1-1
v_call: TRBV7-2
cdr3_aa: CASSLAGENTEAFF

j_call: TRBJ2-3
v_call: TRBV19
cdr3_aa: CASNLQGDTDTQYF

j_call: TRBJ2-7
v_call: TRBV5-5
cdr3_aa: CASSFDLAFFYEQYF

j_call: TRBJ2-7
v_call: TRBV12-3/TRBV12-4
cdr3_aa: CASSLSGAGAYEQYF

j_call: TRBJ2-5
v_call: TRBV6-5
cdr3_aa: CASSSRDSRQETQYF

j_call: TRBJ2-5
v_call: TRBV5-1
cdr3_aa: CASSEPTGNQETQYF

j_call: TRBJ2-7
v_call: TRBV11-2
cdr3_aa: CASSLLFTERHEQYF

j_call: TRBJ2-3
v_call: TRBV20-1
cdr3_aa: CSARTYLSGSTDTQYF